Below, one T cell receptor (beta chain) is given with its context. The antigen is unknown. TCRdb processed the 5' RACE reads anew with MiXCR; each CDR3 protein has one entry. Seen here are approximately 550,000 distinct CDR3 sequences, about a fifth observed once, and the top ten hold roughly 0.5%. The data belong to a study of identical twins. Study-level findings and limits: The study based its conclusions on cross-sectional statistical analysis and did not follow the same donors. Compared with unrelated sharing, twin-shared out-of-frame alpha sequences had more low-probability sequences.

CDR3 length equals 16 residues. Germline CDR1 is SGDLS and CDR2 is YYNGEE. The V and J ends lost 2 bases and 5 bases respectively, with 18 bases between them. The sample was also linked to a second study, of yellow fever vaccine responses in identical twins. As reported in that work: Each twin's T cell response to the vaccine was reported to look partly convergent and partly personalized.

The genes are TRBV9 and TRBJ2-3; a weak D match, TRBD1 (5 bases). This sequence was found in a woman aged 18-35 years in good health. The specimen sequenced was CD4+ T cells sorted from blood. This CDR3 is CASSVLQAGSIDTQYF. DNA of the CDR3: TGTGCCAGCAGCGTTCTACAGGCAGGCAGTATAGATACGCAGTATTTT.